The entry below describes one T cell receptor (beta chain). This sample's TCRbeta library carried unique molecular identifier barcodes. TCRdb called the PCR reads again in MiXCR, with one record for every CDR3 protein. Here the sample spans over 400,000 distinct CDR3 sequences, 9.5% to 15% being singletons. The CDR3 covers 16 residues. The J segment lost 5 bases and the V segment lost 5 bases, leaving 13 bases of the junction unmatched. CDR1 is KGHDR and CDR2 is SFDVKD in the germline V gene. This record belongs to a study of T-cell reconstitution after alpha-beta-depleted transplantation in children.

This clonotype was obtained from a human donor who donated a stem cell graft to a child with combined immunodeficiency. The specimen was PBMCs from the stem cell graft donor, collected from the stem cell graft. V and J are TRBV24-1 and TRBJ2-7; 8 bases agree with TRBD2. The CDR3 protein is CATSGPEVGGRHEQYF. The CDR3 DNA sequence: TGTGCCACCAGTGGTCCCGAGGTCGGCGGGAGGCACGAGCAGTACTTC.